This T cell receptor beta chain was captured by sequencing in a study of T cell responses to AZD1222 COVID-19 vaccine. Some clones are missing from TCRdb's copy, which holds only in-frame ones; the method was immunoSEQ multiplex PCR. This table holds about 80,000 clones, roughly nine tenths found once. Study results and limitations: Reportedly, nearly half the spike-specific TCRs target unmutated variant regions.

The CDR3 is made up of 11 amino acids. The germline gives CDR1 DFQATT, CDR2 SNEGSKA (reference sequence). As concerns this clone: Its specificity is not known.

The rearrangement joins TRBV20-1 to TRBJ1-1; D possibly corresponds to TRBD1 (6 bases). Sequenced material: peripheral blood, taken on day 0 of AZD1222 vaccination. The receptor was derived from an adult in good health. The CDR3 region has the DNA TGCAGCCAGCAGGGGCGCGGGGAAGCTTTCTTT. Amino acids: CSQQGRGEAFF.